The present TCR beta chain was sequenced within a study of cytotoxic CD8 clonotypes in ibrutinib-treated CLL. Study-wide findings and caveats: On treatment, the uncommon public clonotypes contracted or remained stable.

In the case of this clone: What it binds is unknown.

Target depth was 1 in 200,000 to 1 in 1 million T cells, about 10x per clonotype. This table comes from immunoSEQ multiplex PCR, and its TCRdb copy is limited to in-frame clones, with some not included. The table includes 55,000 to 80,000 clones, around nine tenths detected once. The CDR3 is 12 amino acids. V gave up 1 base and J gave up 9 bases, with 11 bases separating them. Germline CDR1 SGHDT, CDR2 YYEEEE. This TCR derives from a human donor with chronic lymphocytic leukemia. This specimen consisted of PBMCs, obtained after 12 months of ibrutinib treatment. This chain links TRBV5-6 with TRBJ2-7, with D perhaps matching TRBD1 (6 bases). CDR3 in DNA: TGTGCCAGCAGCTTGACGGACAGTGGGCAGTACTTC. It encodes CASSLTDSGQYF.